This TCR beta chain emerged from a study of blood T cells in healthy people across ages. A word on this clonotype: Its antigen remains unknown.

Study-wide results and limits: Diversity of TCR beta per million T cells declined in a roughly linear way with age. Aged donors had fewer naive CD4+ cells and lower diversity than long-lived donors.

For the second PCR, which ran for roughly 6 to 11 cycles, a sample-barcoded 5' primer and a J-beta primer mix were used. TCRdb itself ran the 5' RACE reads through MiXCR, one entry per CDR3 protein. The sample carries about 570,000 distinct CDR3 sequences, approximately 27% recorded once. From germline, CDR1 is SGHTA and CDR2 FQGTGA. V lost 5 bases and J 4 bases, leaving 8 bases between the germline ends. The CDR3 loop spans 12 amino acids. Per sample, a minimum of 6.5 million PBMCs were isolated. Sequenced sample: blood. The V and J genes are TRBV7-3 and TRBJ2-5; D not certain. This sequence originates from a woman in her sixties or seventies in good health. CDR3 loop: CASSANLETQYF. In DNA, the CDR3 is TGTGCCAGCAGCGCGAATTTAGAGACCCAGTACTTC.